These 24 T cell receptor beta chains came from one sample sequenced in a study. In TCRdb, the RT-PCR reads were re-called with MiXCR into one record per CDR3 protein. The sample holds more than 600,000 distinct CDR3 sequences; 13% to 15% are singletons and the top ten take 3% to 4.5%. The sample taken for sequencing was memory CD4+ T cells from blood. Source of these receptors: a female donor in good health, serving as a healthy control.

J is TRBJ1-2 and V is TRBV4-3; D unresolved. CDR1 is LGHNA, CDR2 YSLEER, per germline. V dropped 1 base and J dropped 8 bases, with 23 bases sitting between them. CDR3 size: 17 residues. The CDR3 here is CASSQVPGWTSDGGYTF. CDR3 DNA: TGCGCCAGCAGCCAAGTACCAGGCTGGACTAGCGATGGCGGCTACACCTTC.

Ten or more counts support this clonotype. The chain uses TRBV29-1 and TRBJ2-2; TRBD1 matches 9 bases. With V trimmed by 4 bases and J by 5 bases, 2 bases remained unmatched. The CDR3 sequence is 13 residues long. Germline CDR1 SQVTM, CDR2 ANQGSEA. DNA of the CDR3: TGCAGCGTTGGACAGGGGGTAACCGGGGAGCTGTTTTTT. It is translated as CSVGQGVTGELFF.

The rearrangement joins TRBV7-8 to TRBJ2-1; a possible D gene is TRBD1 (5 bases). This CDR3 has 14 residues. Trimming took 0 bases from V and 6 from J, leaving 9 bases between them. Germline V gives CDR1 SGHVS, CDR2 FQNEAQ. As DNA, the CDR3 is TGTGCCAGCAGCTTAGCGCTCCAGGGCAATGAGCAGTTCTTC. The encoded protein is CASSLALQGNEQFF.

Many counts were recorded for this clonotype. CDR3 nucleotide sequence: TGTGCCAGCAGCTTGTCGCCAGGCCCTTACAATGAGCAGTTCTTC. This gives the protein CASSLSPGPYNEQFF. V gene TRBV5-4 combines with J gene TRBJ2-1, with no clear D. CDR1 is SGHNT, CDR2 YYREEE, per germline (reference sequence). Trimming pared 1 base from V and 4 bases from J, leaving 12 bases between. This CDR3 comprises 15 residues.

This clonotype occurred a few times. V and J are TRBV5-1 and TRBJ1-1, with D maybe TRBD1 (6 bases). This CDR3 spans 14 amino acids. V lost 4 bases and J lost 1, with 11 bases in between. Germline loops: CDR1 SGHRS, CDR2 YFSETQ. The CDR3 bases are TGCGCCAGCAGCACTTCCAGGGGGAACACTGAAGCTTTCTTT. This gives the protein CASSTSRGNTEAFF.

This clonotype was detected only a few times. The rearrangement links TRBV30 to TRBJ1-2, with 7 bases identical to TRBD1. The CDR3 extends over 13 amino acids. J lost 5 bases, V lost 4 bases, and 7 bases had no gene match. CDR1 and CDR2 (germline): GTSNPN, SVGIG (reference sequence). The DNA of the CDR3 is TGTGCCTGGAAGACAGGGTTAGAATATGGCTACACCTTC. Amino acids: CAWKTGLEYGYTF.

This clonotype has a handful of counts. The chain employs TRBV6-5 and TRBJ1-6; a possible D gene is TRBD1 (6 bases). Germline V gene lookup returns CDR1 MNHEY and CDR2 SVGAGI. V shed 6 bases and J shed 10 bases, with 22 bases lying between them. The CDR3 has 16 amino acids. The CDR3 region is CASRPTTGPTQSPLHF. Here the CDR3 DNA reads TGTGCCAGCAGGCCTACTACAGGGCCGACTCAATCACCCCTCCACTTT.

CDR3 coding DNA: TGCGCCAGCAGCTTGGCGACAGCTACCACCGGGGAGCTGTTTTTT. Its translation: CASSLATATTGELFF. The V gene is TRBV5-1, the J gene TRBJ2-2; tentative D call: TRBD1 (5 bases). The CDR3 covers 15 residues. The V and J ends lost 0 bases and 4 bases respectively, with 10 bases between them. CDR1 is SGHRS, CDR2 YFSETQ, per germline.

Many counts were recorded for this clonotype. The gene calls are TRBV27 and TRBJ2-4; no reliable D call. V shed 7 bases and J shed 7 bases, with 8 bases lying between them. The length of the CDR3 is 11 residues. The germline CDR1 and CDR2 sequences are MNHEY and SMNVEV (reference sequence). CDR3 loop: CASIRANIQYF. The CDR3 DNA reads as TGTGCCAGCATTAGGGCCAACATTCAGTACTTC.

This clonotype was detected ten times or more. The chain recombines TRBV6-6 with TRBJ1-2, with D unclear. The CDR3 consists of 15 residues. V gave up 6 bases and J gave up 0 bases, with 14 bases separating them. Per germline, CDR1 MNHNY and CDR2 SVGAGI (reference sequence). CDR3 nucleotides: TGTGCCAGCAGAACGGACGGGAATACTAACTATGGCTACACCTTC. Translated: CASRTDGNTNYGYTF.

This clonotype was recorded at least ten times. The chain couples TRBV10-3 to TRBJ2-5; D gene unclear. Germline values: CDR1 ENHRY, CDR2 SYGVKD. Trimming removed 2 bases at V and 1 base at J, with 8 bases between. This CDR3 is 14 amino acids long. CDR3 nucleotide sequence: TGTGCCATCAGTGAGCCAGGCATCCAAGAGACCCAGTACTTC. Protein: CAISEPGIQETQYF.

The DNA of the CDR3 is TGTGCCAGCAGTTCGGTAGCGGGAGATCGGGGCGAGCAGTACTTC. Its translation is CASSSVAGDRGEQYF. The rearrangement links TRBV7-3 to TRBJ2-7; 9 bases agree with TRBD2. Germline CDR1 SGHTA, CDR2 FQGTGA. V gave up 6 bases and J gave up 6 bases; unmatched junction bases: 12. The CDR3 has 15 amino acids.

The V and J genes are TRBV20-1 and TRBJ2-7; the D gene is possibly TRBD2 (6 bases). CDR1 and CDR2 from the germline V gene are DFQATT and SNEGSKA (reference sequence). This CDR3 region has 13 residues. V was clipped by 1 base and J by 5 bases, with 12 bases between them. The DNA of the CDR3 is TGCAGTGCTAGAGGTACTGGAGGGCACGAGCAGTACTTC. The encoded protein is CSARGTGGHEQYF.

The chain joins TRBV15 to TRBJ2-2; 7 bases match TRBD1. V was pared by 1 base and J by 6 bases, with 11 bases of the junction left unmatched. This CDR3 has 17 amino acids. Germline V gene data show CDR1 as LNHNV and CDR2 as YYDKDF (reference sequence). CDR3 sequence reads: CATSRGITQGQSGELFF. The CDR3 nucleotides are TGTGCCACCAGCAGAGGGATAACACAGGGGCAATCCGGGGAGCTGTTTTTT.

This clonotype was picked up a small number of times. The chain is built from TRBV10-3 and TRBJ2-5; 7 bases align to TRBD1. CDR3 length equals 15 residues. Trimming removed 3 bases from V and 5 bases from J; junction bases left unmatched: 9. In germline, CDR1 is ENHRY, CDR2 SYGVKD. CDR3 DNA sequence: TGTGCCATCAGTGATAGTAAGGGGGCTGGCGAGACCCAGTACTTC. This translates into CAISDSKGAGETQYF.

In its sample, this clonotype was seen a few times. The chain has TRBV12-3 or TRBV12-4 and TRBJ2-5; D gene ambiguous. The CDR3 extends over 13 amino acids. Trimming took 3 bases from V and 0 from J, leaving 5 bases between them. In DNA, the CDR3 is TGTGCCAGCAGTTTCAAGTACCAAGAGACCCAGTACTTC. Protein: CASSFKYQETQYF.

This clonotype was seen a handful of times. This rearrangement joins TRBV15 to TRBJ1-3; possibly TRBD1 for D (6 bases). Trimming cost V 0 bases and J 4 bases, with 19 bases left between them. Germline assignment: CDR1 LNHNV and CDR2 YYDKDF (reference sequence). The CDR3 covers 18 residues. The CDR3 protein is CATSRDHYFAGEGNTIYF. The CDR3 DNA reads TGTGCCACCAGCAGAGATCATTATTTCGCAGGGGAGGGAAACACCATATATTTT.

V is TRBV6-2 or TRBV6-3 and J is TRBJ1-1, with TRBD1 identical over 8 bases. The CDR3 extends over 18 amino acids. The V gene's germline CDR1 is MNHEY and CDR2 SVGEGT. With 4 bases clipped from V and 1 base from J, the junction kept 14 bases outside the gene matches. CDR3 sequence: CASSFTRGRTLSNTEAFF. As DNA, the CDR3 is TGTGCCAGCAGTTTTACCAGGGGGCGAACCCTCTCGAACACTGAAGCTTTCTTT.

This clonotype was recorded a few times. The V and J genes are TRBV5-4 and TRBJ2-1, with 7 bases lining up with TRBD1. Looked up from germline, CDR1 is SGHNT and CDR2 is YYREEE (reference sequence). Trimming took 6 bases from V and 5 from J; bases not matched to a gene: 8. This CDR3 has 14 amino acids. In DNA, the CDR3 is TGTGCCAGCACCCCGGGACAGTCCCACAATGAGCAGTTCTTC. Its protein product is CASTPGQSHNEQFF. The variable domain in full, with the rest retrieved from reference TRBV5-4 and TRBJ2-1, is ETGVTQSPTHLIKTRGQQVTLRCSSQSGHNTVSWYQQALGQGPQFIFQYYREEENGRGNFPPRFSGLQFPNYSSELNVNALELDDSALYLCASTPGQSHNEQFFGPGTRLTVL.

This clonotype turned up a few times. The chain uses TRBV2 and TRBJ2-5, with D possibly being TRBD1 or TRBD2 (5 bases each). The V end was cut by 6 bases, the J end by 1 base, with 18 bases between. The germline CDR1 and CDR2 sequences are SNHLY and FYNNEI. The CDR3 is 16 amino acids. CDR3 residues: CASRVSGTILQETQYF. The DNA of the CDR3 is TGTGCCAGCAGAGTGTCAGGGACCATTCTCCAAGAGACCCAGTACTTC.

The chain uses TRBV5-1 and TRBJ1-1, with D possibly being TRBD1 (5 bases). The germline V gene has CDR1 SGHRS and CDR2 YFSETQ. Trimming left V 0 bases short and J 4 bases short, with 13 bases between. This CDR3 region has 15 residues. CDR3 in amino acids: CASSLEIGAGTEAFF. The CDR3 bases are TGCGCCAGCAGCTTGGAAATTGGGGCGGGCACTGAAGCTTTCTTT.

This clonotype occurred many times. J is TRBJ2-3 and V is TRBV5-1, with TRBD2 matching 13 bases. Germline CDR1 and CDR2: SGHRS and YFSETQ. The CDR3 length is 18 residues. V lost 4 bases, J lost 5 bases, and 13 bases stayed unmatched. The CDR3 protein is CASSPSGTSGGAGDTQYF. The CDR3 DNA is TGCGCCAGCAGCCCCAGCGGAACTAGCGGGGGGGCGGGAGATACGCAGTATTTT.

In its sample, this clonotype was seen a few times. CDR3 nucleotides: TGCAGTGTTGTTGCTATTACGCAGTATTTT. It translates to CSVVAITQYF. The chain carries TRBV20-1 and TRBJ2-3; D not certain. Germline CDR1 is DFQATT and CDR2 is SNEGSKA (reference sequence). V shed 7 bases and J shed 8 bases, with 10 bases lying between them. The CDR3 extends over 10 amino acids.

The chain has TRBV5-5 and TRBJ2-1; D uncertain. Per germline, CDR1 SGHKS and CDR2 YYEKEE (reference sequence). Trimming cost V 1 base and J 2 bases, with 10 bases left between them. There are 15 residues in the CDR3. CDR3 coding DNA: TGTGCCAGCAGCTTGTCGGCCGGAGCCTACAATGAGCAGTTCTTC. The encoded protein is CASSLSAGAYNEQFF.